Below, one TCR beta chain is given with its context. Because the CDR3's place on the DNA is in doubt, the DNA is left out and the CDR3 is given as listed by TCRdb. Clones were read by immunoSEQ multiplex PCR, and TCRdb kept only the in-frame ones, dropping some. The sample consists of approximately 240,000 clones, around four fifths of them appearing once. The record originates from a study of blood T cell repertoires in COVID-19. With termini counted, the CDR3 has 15 amino acids. Germline V gives CDR1 SGHKS, CDR2 YYEKEE (reference sequence). The gene calls are TRBV5-5 and TRBJ1-2. The sequenced sample consisted of peripheral blood. The TCR comes from a woman in her thirties or forties with active or convalescent COVID-19. The CDR3 is CASSFGPGLKFGYTF.